The present entry profiles one TCR beta chain with its context. These data originate in a study of blood T cell repertoires in COVID-19. Original methodology: Reference gene primer amplification gave estimated nucleated cell counts. Produced via immunoSEQ multiplex PCR; TCRdb's table is partial and in-frame only. That table supplies the V and J calls and clone size; D and trimming were determined from the DNA. Here the sample spans 160,000 or so clones, around 84% being singletons. The CDR3 has 14 amino acids. The germline gives CDR1 MDHEN, CDR2 SYDVKM. The ends were cut back, 4 bases at V and 9 bases at J, with 16 bases in the middle.

The clonotype originates from a woman aged 45-65 years who had recovered from COVID-19. Sequences were obtained from PBMCs or T cells enriched from blood (not recorded which). V gene TRBV28 combines with J gene TRBJ2-4, with D tentatively TRBD2 (6 bases). CDR3 sequence (DNA): TGTGCCAGCAGTTACTCAGTAGCCGGGGGCATTCAGTACTTC. Its translation: CASSYSVAGGIQYF.